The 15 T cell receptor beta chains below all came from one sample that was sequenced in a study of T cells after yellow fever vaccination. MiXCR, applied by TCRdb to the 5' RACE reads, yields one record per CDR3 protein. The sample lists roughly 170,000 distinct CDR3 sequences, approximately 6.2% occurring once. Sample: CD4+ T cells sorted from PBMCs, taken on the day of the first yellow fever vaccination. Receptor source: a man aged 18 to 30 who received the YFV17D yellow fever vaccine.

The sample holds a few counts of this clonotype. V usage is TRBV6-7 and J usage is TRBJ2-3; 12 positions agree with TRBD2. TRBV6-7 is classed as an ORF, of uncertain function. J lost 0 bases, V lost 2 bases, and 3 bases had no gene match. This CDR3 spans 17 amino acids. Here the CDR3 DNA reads TGTGCCAGCAGTTACACTAGCGGGGGGTCTAGCACAGATACGCAGTATTTT. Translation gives CASSYTSGGSSTDTQYF.

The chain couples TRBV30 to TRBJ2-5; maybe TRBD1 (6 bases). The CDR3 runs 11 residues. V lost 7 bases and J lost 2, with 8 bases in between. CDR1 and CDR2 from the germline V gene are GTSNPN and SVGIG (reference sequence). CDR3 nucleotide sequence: TGTGCCTATACAGGGCAAGAGACCCAGTACTTC. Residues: CAYTGQETQYF.

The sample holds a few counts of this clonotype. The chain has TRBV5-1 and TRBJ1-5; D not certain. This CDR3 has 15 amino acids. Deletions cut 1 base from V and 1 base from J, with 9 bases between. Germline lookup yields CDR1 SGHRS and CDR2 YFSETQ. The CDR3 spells CASSLYAGSNQPQHF. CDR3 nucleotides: TGCGCCAGCAGCTTGTACGCGGGGAGCAATCAGCCCCAGCATTTT.

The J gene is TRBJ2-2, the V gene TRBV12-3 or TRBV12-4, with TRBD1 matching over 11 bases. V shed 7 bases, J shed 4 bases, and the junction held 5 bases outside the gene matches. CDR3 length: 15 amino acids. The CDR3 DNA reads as TGTGCCAGCAATGGTGGGACAGGGGGCACCGGGGAGCTGTTTTTT. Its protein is CASNGGTGGTGELFF.

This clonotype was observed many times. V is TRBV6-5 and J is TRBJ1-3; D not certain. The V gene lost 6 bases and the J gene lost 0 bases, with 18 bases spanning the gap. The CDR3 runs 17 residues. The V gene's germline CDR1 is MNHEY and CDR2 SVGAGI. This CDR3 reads CASRPSLYGSSGNTIYF. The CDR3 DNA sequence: TGTGCCAGCAGACCGAGTCTGTATGGGAGCTCTGGAAACACCATATATTTT.

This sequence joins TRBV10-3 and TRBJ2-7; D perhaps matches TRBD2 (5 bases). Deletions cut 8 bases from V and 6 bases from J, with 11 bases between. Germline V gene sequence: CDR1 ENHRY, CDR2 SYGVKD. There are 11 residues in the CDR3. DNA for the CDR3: TGTGCCATCTCGGTGGAGGCCGAGCAGTACTTC. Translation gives CAISVEAEQYF.

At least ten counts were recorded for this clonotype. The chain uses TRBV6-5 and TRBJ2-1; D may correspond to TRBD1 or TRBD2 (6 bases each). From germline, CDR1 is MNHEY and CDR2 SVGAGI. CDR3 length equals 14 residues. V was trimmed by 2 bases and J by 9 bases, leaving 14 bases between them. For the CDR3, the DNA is TGTGCCAGCAGTTACCTTGGAGGGGGGACTGAGCAGTTCTTC. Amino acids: CASSYLGGGTEQFF.

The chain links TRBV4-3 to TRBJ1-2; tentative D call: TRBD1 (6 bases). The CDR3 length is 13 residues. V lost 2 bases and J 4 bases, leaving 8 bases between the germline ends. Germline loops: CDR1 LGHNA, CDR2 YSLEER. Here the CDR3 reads CASSQLTGYGYTF. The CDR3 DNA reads TGCGCCAGCAGCCAACTGACAGGCTATGGCTACACCTTC.

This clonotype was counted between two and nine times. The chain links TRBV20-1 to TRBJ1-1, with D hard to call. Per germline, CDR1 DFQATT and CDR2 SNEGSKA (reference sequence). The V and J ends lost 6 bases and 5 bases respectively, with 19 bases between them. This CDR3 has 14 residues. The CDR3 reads CSASATLTETEAFF. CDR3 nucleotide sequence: TGCAGTGCATCGGCCACACTTACCGAGACTGAAGCTTTCTTT.

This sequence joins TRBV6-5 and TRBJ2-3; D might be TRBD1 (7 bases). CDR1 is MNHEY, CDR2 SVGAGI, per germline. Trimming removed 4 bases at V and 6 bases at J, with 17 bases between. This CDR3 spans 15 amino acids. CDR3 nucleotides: TGTGCCAGCAGTTCGCTCGGAGGGGGCTGGGATACGCAGTATTTT. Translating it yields CASSSLGGGWDTQYF.

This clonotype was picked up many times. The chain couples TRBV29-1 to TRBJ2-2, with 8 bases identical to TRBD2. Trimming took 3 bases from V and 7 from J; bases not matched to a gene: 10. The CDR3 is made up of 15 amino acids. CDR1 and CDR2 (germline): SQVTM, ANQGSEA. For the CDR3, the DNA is TGCAGCGTTGATGTTAGCGGGGCCAGGGGCGGGGAGCTGTTTTTT. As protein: CSVDVSGARGGELFF.

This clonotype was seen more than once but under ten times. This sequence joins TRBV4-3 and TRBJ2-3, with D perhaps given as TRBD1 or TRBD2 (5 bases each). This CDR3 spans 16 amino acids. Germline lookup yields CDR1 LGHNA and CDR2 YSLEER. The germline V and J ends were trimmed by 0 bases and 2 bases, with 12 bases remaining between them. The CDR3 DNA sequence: TGCGCCAGCAGCCAAGATGGGAGAGGGGACACAGATACGCAGTATTTT. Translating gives CASSQDGRGDTDTQYF.

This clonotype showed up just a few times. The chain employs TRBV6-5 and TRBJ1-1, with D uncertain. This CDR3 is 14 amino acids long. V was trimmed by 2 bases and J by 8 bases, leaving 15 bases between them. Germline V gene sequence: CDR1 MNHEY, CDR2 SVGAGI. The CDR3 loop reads CASSYPLRFVEAFF. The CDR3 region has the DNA TGTGCCAGCAGTTACCCCCTCCGGTTCGTCGAAGCTTTCTTT.

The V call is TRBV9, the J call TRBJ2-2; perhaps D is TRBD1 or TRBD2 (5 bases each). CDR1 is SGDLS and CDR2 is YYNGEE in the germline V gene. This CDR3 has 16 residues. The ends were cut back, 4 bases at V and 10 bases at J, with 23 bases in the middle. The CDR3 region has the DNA TGTGCCAGCAGCTCCACTTCTAGCCCAACTGGGGCGGAGCTGTTTTTT. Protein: CASSSTSSPTGAELFF.

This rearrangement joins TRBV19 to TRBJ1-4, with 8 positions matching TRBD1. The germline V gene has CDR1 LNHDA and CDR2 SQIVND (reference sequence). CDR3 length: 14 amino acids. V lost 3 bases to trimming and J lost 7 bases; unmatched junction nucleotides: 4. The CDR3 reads CASSIPGGVEKLFF. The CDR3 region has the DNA TGTGCCAGTAGTATTCCAGGGGGCGTTGAAAAACTGTTTTTT. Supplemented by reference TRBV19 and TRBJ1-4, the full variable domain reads DGGITQSPKYLFRKEGQNVTLSCEQNLNHDAMYWYRQDPGQGLRLIYYSQIVNDFQKGDIAEGYSVSREKKESFPLTVTSAQKNPTAFYLCASSIPGGVEKLFFGSGTQLSVL.